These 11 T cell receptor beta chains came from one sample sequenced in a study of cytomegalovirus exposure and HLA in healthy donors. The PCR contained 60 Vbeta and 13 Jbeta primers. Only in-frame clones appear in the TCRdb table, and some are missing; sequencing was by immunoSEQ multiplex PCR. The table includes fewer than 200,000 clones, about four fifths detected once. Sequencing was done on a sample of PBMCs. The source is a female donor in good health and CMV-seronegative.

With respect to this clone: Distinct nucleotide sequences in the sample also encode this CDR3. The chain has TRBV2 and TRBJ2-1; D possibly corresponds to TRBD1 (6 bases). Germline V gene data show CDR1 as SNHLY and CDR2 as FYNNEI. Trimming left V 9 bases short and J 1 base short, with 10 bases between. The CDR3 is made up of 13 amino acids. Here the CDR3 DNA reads TGTGCCAGTGAGACAGGTTCCTACAATGAGCAGTTCTTC. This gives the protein CASETGSYNEQFF.

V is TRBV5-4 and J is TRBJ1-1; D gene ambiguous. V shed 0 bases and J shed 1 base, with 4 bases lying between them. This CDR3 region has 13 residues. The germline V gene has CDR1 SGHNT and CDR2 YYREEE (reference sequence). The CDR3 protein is CASSLVRNTEAFF. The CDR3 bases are TGTGCCAGCAGCTTGGTGAGGAACACTGAAGCTTTCTTT. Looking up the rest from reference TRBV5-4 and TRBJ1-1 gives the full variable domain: ETGVTQSPTHLIKTRGQQVTLRCSSQSGHNTVSWYQQALGQGPQFIFQYYREEENGRGNFPPRFSGLQFPNYSSELNVNALELDDSALYLCASSLVRNTEAFFGQGTRLTVV.

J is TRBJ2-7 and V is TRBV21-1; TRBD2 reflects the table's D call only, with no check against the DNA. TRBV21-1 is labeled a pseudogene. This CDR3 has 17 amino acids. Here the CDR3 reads CASSKGSPGDSSYEQYF. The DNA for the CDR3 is TGTGCCAGCAGCAAAGGGAGCCCGGGAGATAGCTCCTACGAGCAGTACTTC.

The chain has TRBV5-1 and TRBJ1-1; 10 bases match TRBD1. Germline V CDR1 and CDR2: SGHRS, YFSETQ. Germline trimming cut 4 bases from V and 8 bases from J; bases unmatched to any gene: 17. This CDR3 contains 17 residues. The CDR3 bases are TGCGCCAGCAGCCCAGGGACAGGGGTGAGTCTAATGACGGAAGCTTTCTTT. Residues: CASSPGTGVSLMTEAFF.

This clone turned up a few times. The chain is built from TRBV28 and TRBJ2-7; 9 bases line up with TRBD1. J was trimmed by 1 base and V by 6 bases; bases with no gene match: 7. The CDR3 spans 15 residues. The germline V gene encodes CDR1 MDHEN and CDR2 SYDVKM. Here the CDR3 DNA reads TGTGCCAGCAGCTCCGCGGGGACAGGGTCCTACGAGCAGTACTTC. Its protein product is CASSSAGTGSYEQYF.

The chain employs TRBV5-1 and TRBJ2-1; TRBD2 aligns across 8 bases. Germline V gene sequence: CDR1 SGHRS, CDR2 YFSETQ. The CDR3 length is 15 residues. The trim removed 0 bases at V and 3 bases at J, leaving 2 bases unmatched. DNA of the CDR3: TGCGCCAGCAGCTTGGTAACTAGCGGCTACAATGAGCAGTTCTTC. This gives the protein CASSLVTSGYNEQFF. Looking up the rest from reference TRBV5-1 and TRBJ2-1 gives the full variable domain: KAGVTQTPRYLIKTRGQQVTLSCSPISGHRSVSWYQQTPGQGLQFLFEYFSETQRNKGNFPGRFSGRQFSNSRSEMNVSTLELGDSALYLCASSLVTSGYNEQFFGPGTRLTVL.

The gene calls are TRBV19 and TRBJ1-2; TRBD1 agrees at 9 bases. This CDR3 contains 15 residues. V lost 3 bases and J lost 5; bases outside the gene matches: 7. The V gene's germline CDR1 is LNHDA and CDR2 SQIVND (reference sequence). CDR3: CASSIGQGIVYGYTF. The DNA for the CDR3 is TGTGCCAGTAGTATCGGACAGGGGATCGTATATGGCTACACCTTC.

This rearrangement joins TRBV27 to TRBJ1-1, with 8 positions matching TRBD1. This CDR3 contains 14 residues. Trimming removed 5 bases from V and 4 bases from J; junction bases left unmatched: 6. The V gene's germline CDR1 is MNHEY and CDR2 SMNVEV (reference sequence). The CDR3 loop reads CASSADRAATEAFF. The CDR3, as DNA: TGTGCCAGCAGTGCGGACAGGGCCGCCACTGAAGCTTTCTTT.

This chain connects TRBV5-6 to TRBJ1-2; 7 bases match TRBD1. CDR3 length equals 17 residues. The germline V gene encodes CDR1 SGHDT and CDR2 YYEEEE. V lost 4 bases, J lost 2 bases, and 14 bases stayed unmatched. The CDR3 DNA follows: TGTGCCAGCAGCCCGCGACAGGGTATTCCCGGCAACTATGGCTACACCTTC. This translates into CASSPRQGIPGNYGYTF. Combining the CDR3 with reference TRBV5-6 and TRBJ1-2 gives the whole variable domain DAGVTQSPTHLIKTRGQQVTLRCSPKSGHDTVSWYQQALGQGPQFIFQYYEEEERQRGNFPDRFSGHQFPNYSSELNVNALLLGDSALYLCASSPRQGIPGNYGYTFGSGTRLTVV.

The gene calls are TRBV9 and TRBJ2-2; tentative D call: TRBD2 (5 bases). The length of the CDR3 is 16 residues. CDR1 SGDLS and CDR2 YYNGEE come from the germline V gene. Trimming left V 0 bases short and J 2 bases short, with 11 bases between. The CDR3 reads CASSVGGRGNTGELFF. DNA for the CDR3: TGTGCCAGCAGCGTAGGGGGTCGGGGAAACACCGGGGAGCTGTTTTTT.

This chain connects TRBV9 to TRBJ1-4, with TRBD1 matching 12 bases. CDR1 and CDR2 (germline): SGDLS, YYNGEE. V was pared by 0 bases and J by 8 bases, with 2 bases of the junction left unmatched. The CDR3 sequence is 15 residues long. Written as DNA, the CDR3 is TGTGCCAGCAGCGTAGCCGGGACAGGGGGCGAAAAACTGTTTTTT. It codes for CASSVAGTGGEKLFF. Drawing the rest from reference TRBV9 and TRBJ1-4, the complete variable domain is DSGVTQTPKHLITATGQRVTLRCSPRSGDLSVYWYQQSLDQGLQFLIQYYNGEERAKGNILERFSAQQFPDLHSELNLSSLELGDSALYFCASSVAGTGGEKLFFGSGTQLSVL.